The rows below give T cell receptor beta chains drawn from one sample of a study of blood T cell repertoires in COVID-19. Libraries were prepared by immunoSEQ multiplex PCR; TCRdb keeps only in-frame clonotypes and omits some of them. This sample has some 700,000 clones, with approximately 90% found just once. The specimen was peripheral blood. These receptors originate from a woman between 18 and 30 years old with acute or convalescent COVID-19. Each CDR3 is given with its conserved first and last residue. The order of the fields is J gene, D gene, V gene, clone size, CDR3 DNA, CDR3 protein. D genes are given only for firm matches. Size tells how often a clone was seen (once, few, many) or the class of an expanded clone, and some rows leave it out.

J gene: TRBJ2-3; D gene: -; V gene: TRBV7-9; clone size: -; CDR3 DNA: TGTGCCAGCAGCCCGGACTTTACAGATACGCAGTATTTT; CDR3 protein: CASSPDFTDTQYF
J gene: TRBJ1-2; D gene: -; V gene: TRBV18; clone size: -; CDR3 DNA: TGTGCCAGCTCACCGACGGGTGGGTATGGCTACACCTTC; CDR3 protein: CASSPTGGYGYTF
J gene: TRBJ1-5; D gene: TRBD1; V gene: TRBV24-1; clone size: -; CDR3 DNA: TGTGCCACCAGTGACACCACAGGGGGCTATCAGCCCCAGCATTTT; CDR3 protein: CATSDTTGGYQPQHF
J gene: TRBJ1-1; D gene: -; V gene: TRBV27; clone size: -; CDR3 DNA: TGTGCCAGCAGTTGGACAGCCTTGAACACTGAAGCTTTCTTT; CDR3 protein: CASSWTALNTEAFF
J gene: TRBJ2-2; D gene: -; V gene: TRBV24-1; clone size: -; CDR3 DNA: TGTGCCACCAGTGATTTGACACCCAGATCAGCCGGGGAGCTGTTTTTT; CDR3 protein: CATSDLTPRSAGELFF
J gene: TRBJ2-7; D gene: TRBD2; V gene: TRBV9; clone size: -; CDR3 DNA: TGTGCCAGCAGCGTAGCTTCGGGGGGTGCCTACGAGCAGTACTTC; CDR3 protein: CASSVASGGAYEQYF
J gene: TRBJ1-4; D gene: -; V gene: TRBV20-1; clone size: -; CDR3 DNA: TGCAGTGCTAGTAGGAGGGAGTCGTCTAATGAAAAACTGTTTTTT; CDR3 protein: CSASRRESSNEKLFF
J gene: TRBJ2-1; D gene: -; V gene: TRBV12-3/TRBV12-4; clone size: -; CDR3 DNA: TGTGCCAGCAGTCCCTCGACAGATGAGCAGTTCTTC; CDR3 protein: CASSPSTDEQFF
J gene: TRBJ2-1; D gene: TRBD2; V gene: TRBV3-1/TRBV3-2; clone size: -; CDR3 DNA: TGTGCCAGCACCCCGACTAGCGGGGGCTACAATGAGCAGTTCTTC; CDR3 protein: CASTPTSGGYNEQFF
J gene: TRBJ2-2; D gene: TRBD1; V gene: TRBV6-6; clone size: -; CDR3 DNA: TGTGCCAGCAGTGTTGACAGGGGGCGCGCCGGGGAGCTGTTTTTT; CDR3 protein: CASSVDRGRAGELFF
J gene: TRBJ2-1; D gene: TRBD1; V gene: TRBV24-1; clone size: -; CDR3 DNA: TGTGCCACCAGCCCCGGGGACAGGGTTACCTACAATGAGCAGTTCTTC; CDR3 protein: CATSPGDRVTYNEQFF
J gene: TRBJ1-1; D gene: -; V gene: TRBV28; clone size: -; CDR3 DNA: TGTGCCAGCACATTAGGGGGAATGAACACTGAAGCTTTCTTT; CDR3 protein: CASTLGGMNTEAFF
J gene: TRBJ2-7; D gene: TRBD1; V gene: TRBV28; clone size: -; CDR3 DNA: TGTGCCAGCAGGCAGGGACAGGGGGCGCTTGAGCAGTACTTC; CDR3 protein: CASRQGQGALEQYF
J gene: TRBJ1-6; D gene: -; V gene: TRBV5-8; clone size: once; CDR3 DNA: TGTGCCAGCAGCTTATTTATGCAGGCTTATAATTCACCCCTCCACTTT; CDR3 protein: CASSLFMQAYNSPLHF
J gene: TRBJ1-6; D gene: TRBD1; V gene: TRBV7-9; clone size: -; CDR3 DNA: TGTGCCAGCAGCGGTATAAGGGGCGGGACAGGGAATTCACCCCTCCACTTT; CDR3 protein: CASSGIRGGTGNSPLHF
J gene: TRBJ1-4; D gene: -; V gene: TRBV5-5; clone size: -; CDR3 DNA: TGTGCCAGCAGCGTAAAAGAAAAACTGTTTTTT; CDR3 protein: CASSVKEKLFF
J gene: TRBJ2-3; D gene: TRBD2; V gene: TRBV7-9; clone size: -; CDR3 DNA: TGTGCCAGCAGCCTTAGCGGGGGAGGAGATACGCAGTATTTT; CDR3 protein: CASSLSGGGDTQYF
J gene: TRBJ1-3; D gene: TRBD1; V gene: TRBV9; clone size: -; CDR3 DNA: TGTGCCAGCAGCGTAAGAGCTGGACAGGGGAACACCATATATTTT; CDR3 protein: CASSVRAGQGNTIYF
J gene: TRBJ1-6; D gene: TRBD1; V gene: TRBV6-5; clone size: -; CDR3 DNA: TGTGCCAGCAGTTGGGGACAGGGGAATTCACCCCTCCACTTT; CDR3 protein: CASSWGQGNSPLHF
J gene: TRBJ1-5; D gene: TRBD1; V gene: TRBV6-5; clone size: -; CDR3 DNA: TGTGCCAGCAGCTTGGACAGGAATCAGCCCCAGCATTTT; CDR3 protein: CASSLDRNQPQHF
J gene: TRBJ1-5; D gene: -; V gene: TRBV15; clone size: -; CDR3 DNA: TGTGCCACCAGCAGTCTACCAGGGACAACTAGCAATCAGCCCCAGCATTTT; CDR3 protein: CATSSLPGTTSNQPQHF
J gene: TRBJ1-5; D gene: -; V gene: TRBV6-6; clone size: once; CDR3 DNA: TGTGCCAGCAGTTACGCCCAGGGCGGCAATCAGCCCCAGCATTTT; CDR3 protein: CASSYAQGGNQPQHF
J gene: TRBJ2-2; D gene: TRBD1; V gene: TRBV24-1; clone size: -; CDR3 DNA: TGTGCCACCAGTGACCCCTCTCCGGGACAGGGGGGAGCCGGGGAGCTGTTTTTT; CDR3 protein: CATSDPSPGQGGAGELFF
J gene: TRBJ1-4; D gene: TRBD1; V gene: TRBV4-1; clone size: -; CDR3 DNA: TGCGCCAGCAGCAGGGGGCCGGATAATGAAAAACTGTTTTTT; CDR3 protein: CASSRGPDNEKLFF
J gene: TRBJ1-5; D gene: -; V gene: TRBV21-1; clone size: once; CDR3 DNA: TGTGCCAGCCACGCAGGTAGGGGGCGCATGGGTCAGCCCCAGCATTTT; CDR3 protein: CASHAGRGRMGQPQHF
J gene: TRBJ1-5; D gene: -; V gene: TRBV30; clone size: -; CDR3 DNA: TGTGCCTGGAGTGTGGGGCTAGGAGAGCAGCCCCAGCATTTT; CDR3 protein: CAWSVGLGEQPQHF
J gene: TRBJ2-5; D gene: -; V gene: TRBV5-1; clone size: -; CDR3 DNA: TGCGCCAGCAGGCAGGAACAAGAGACCCAGTACTTC; CDR3 protein: CASRQEQETQYF
J gene: TRBJ2-2; D gene: -; V gene: TRBV11-2; clone size: -; CDR3 DNA: TGTGCCAGCAGCCTACCAGCATCAGGGGACACCGGGGAGCTGTTTTTT; CDR3 protein: CASSLPASGDTGELFF
J gene: TRBJ1-5; D gene: -; V gene: TRBV2; clone size: -; CDR3 DNA: TGTGCCAGCAGTGAAGTTCGGGGGAATCAGCCCCAGCATTTT; CDR3 protein: CASSEVRGNQPQHF
J gene: TRBJ1-6; D gene: -; V gene: TRBV30; clone size: -; CDR3 DNA: TGTGCCGGCCTCAGGACTTATAATTCACCCCTCCACTTT; CDR3 protein: CAGLRTYNSPLHF
J gene: TRBJ2-2; D gene: -; V gene: TRBV7-8; clone size: -; CDR3 DNA: TGTGCCAGCAGCTTAGTTTACAGGCGGAACACCGGGGAGCTGTTTTTT; CDR3 protein: CASSLVYRRNTGELFF
J gene: TRBJ1-1; D gene: -; V gene: TRBV3-1/TRBV3-2; clone size: -; CDR3 DNA: TGTGCCAGCAGCCAAGTTACGGTTGGCACTGAAGCTTTCTTT; CDR3 protein: CASSQVTVGTEAFF
J gene: TRBJ2-5; D gene: TRBD2; V gene: TRBV5-6; clone size: -; CDR3 DNA: TGTGCCAGCAGCCCCGAACCCGTACTAGCGGGGGGACAAGAGACCCAGTACTTC; CDR3 protein: CASSPEPVLAGGQETQYF
J gene: TRBJ1-4; D gene: TRBD1; V gene: TRBV6-5; clone size: -; CDR3 DNA: TGTGCCAGCAGACTGGGACAGGGTGTGAATGAAAAACTGTTTTTT; CDR3 protein: CASRLGQGVNEKLFF
J gene: TRBJ1-3; D gene: -; V gene: TRBV19; clone size: -; CDR3 DNA: TGTGCCAGTAGTATGTTCACAGGGAAGCCAAACACCATATATTTT; CDR3 protein: CASSMFTGKPNTIYF
J gene: TRBJ1-2; D gene: -; V gene: TRBV5-6; clone size: -; CDR3 DNA: TGTGCCAGCAGCTTGGCACAGGGAACAAGCTACACCTTC; CDR3 protein: CASSLAQGTSYTF
J gene: TRBJ1-1; D gene: TRBD1; V gene: TRBV30; clone size: -; CDR3 DNA: TGTGCCTGGAGTGCTCGGACAGGCACTGAAGCTTTCTTT; CDR3 protein: CAWSARTGTEAFF
J gene: TRBJ2-6; D gene: TRBD1; V gene: TRBV6-2/TRBV6-3; clone size: few; CDR3 DNA: TGTGCCAGCAGTTACGTACAGGGGGCGGATGGGGCCAACGTCCTGACTTTC; CDR3 protein: CASSYVQGADGANVLTF
J gene: TRBJ1-5; D gene: TRBD1; V gene: TRBV27; clone size: -; CDR3 DNA: TGTGCCAGCAGTTGGGCAGGGGGCGGGGGTCAGCCCCAGCATTTT; CDR3 protein: CASSWAGGGGQPQHF
J gene: TRBJ1-2; D gene: -; V gene: TRBV5-8; clone size: -; CDR3 DNA: TGTGCCAGCAGCTTGGCTTTCAGGGTCCATGGCTACACCTTC; CDR3 protein: CASSLAFRVHGYTF
J gene: TRBJ1-6; D gene: -; V gene: TRBV30; clone size: -; CDR3 DNA: TGTGCCTGGAGTCTACGGTCTTCTTCGAGATCCTATAATTCACCCCTCCACTTT; CDR3 protein: CAWSLRSSSRSYNSPLHF
J gene: TRBJ1-1; D gene: -; V gene: TRBV4-1; clone size: -; CDR3 DNA: TGCGCCAGCAGCCAAGAGATGTCAGGGCCCCTAGCTTTCTTT; CDR3 protein: CASSQEMSGPLAFF
J gene: TRBJ2-7; D gene: -; V gene: TRBV6-2/TRBV6-3; clone size: once; CDR3 DNA: TGTGCCAGCAGTTACTTCCAGGGCCCCTACGAGCAGTACTTC; CDR3 protein: CASSYFQGPYEQYF